The 25 T cell receptor beta chains in this list originate from one sample, sequenced in a study of OX40 agonist ivuxolimab in advanced cancers. The library was generated by the immunoSEQ multiplex PCR assay. Sourced from immuneACCESS, this table was stored by TCRdb with only in-frame sequences that have V and J called. A share of the clones is absent; for the studies checked, an unresolved V gene accounts for under half, and the remainder has no known explanation. A total of about 40,000 clones appear in this sample, 86% of them only once. The ten largest clones capture 15% of the sample. The material sequenced was CD4+ or CD8+ T cells sorted from blood, taken in a trial of the OX40 agonist ivuxolimab. These receptors came from an adult with an advanced solid tumor such as melanoma, head and neck, liver or kidney cancer.

CDR3 DNA sequence: TGCAGCGTTCAGCAAGGGGACACCGGGGAGCTGTTTTTT. It codes for CSVQQGDTGELFF. The rearrangement links TRBV29-1 to TRBJ2-2; D may be TRBD1 (5 bases). Trimming left V 5 bases short and J 3 bases short, with 10 bases between. CDR3 length: 13 residues. Per germline, CDR1 SQVTM and CDR2 ANQGSEA.

The chain carries TRBV10-2 and TRBJ1-2; 7 bases agree with TRBD1. The CDR3 covers 14 residues. Trimming took 3 bases from V and 3 from J; bases not matched to a gene: 4. Germline CDR1 and CDR2: WSHSY and SAAADI. The CDR3 DNA is TGCGCCAGCAGTGATACAGGGGCTTACTATGGCTACACCTTC. It translates to CASSDTGAYYGYTF.

This chain uses TRBV6-5 with TRBJ2-7; no clear D. The ends were cut back, 4 bases at V and 2 bases at J, with 3 bases in the middle. The germline V gene encodes CDR1 MNHEY and CDR2 SVGAGI. The CDR3 extends over 11 amino acids. The CDR3 protein is CASSLTYEQYF. In DNA, the CDR3 is TGTGCCAGCAGTTTAACCTACGAGCAGTACTTC.

There are a few counts of this clone. The genes are TRBV27 and TRBJ1-5; 8 nucleotides line up with TRBD1. The CDR3 covers 13 residues. V shed 6 bases, J shed 5 bases, and the junction held 3 bases outside the gene matches. The germline gives CDR1 MNHEY, CDR2 SMNVEV (reference sequence). The CDR3 spells CASSPGGHQPQHF. Here the CDR3 DNA reads TGTGCCAGCAGCCCAGGGGGCCATCAGCCCCAGCATTTT.

This clone has only a few counts. V gene TRBV13 combines with J gene TRBJ1-1; D remains ambiguous. CDR1 is PRHDT, CDR2 FYEKMQ, per germline (reference sequence). Between the trimmed V and J ends, which lost 6 bases and 1 base, there was a span of 12 bases. This CDR3 region has 14 residues. The CDR3 spells CASRHDLSNTEAFF. For the CDR3, the DNA is TGTGCCAGCAGGCACGATCTCTCGAACACTGAAGCTTTCTTT.

This clone was counted a few times. The genes are TRBV28 and TRBJ2-3; D unresolved. Between the trimmed V and J ends, which lost 6 bases and 5 bases, there was a span of 12 bases. The CDR3 extends over 13 amino acids. CDR1 and CDR2 (germline): MDHEN, SYDVKM. The CDR3 loop is CASRGRIGDTQYF. The DNA for the CDR3 is TGTGCCAGCAGAGGACGGATCGGAGATACGCAGTATTTT.

The chain joins TRBV4-1 to TRBJ1-2; D is unresolved. The V gene's germline CDR1 is MGHRA and CDR2 YSYEKL. Trimming took 0 bases from V and 4 from J, leaving 21 bases between them. The length of the CDR3 is 18 residues. Here the CDR3 reads CASSQDGLSHLRVYGYTF. DNA for the CDR3: TGCGCCAGCAGCCAAGATGGGCTGTCACACCTTCGGGTCTATGGCTACACCTTC.

The V gene is TRBV5-6, the J gene TRBJ2-1; TRBD1 matches at 8 bases. The CDR3 runs 15 residues. The germline V gene has CDR1 SGHDT and CDR2 YYEEEE. J lost 4 bases, V lost 3 bases, and 6 bases had no gene match. The CDR3 region is CASSSSGTGYNEQFF. CDR3 DNA sequence: TGTGCCAGCAGCTCTTCCGGGACAGGATACAATGAGCAGTTCTTC.

This chain joins TRBV4-3 and TRBJ2-3, with TRBD2 matching 8 bases. Germline V gene data show CDR1 as LGHNA and CDR2 as YSLEER. The CDR3 has 16 residues. V shed 4 bases and J 1 base; nucleotides not matched to a gene: 7. The chain's CDR3 is CASSPSGLGGTDTQYF. CDR3 sequence (DNA): TGCGCCAGCAGCCCTAGCGGGCTTGGTGGCACAGATACGCAGTATTTT.

The chain joins TRBV6-5 to TRBJ1-3; D remains unclear. CDR3 size: 14 residues. Trimming took off 7 bases at V and 1 base at J, with 11 bases between the two ends. CDR1 is MNHEY, CDR2 SVGAGI, per germline. This CDR3 is CASTGGSSGNTIYF. CDR3 coding DNA: TGTGCCAGCACTGGAGGGTCTTCTGGAAACACCATATATTTT.

The V gene is TRBV19, the J gene TRBJ1-1; D is unresolved. CDR3 length: 13 residues. The germline gives CDR1 LNHDA, CDR2 SQIVND (reference sequence). The germline V and J ends were trimmed by 3 bases and 5 bases, with 10 bases remaining between them. DNA of the CDR3: TGTGCCAGTAGTATTGGTGTGGAAACTGAAGCTTTCTTT. Protein: CASSIGVETEAFF.

The chain recombines TRBV10-1 with TRBJ1-1; TRBD1 is a possible D gene (5 bases). V lost 5 bases to trimming and J lost 1 base, with 11 bases between them. This CDR3 is 14 amino acids long. Germline loops: CDR1 WNHNN, CDR2 SYGVQD (reference sequence). CDR3: CASSPEGWNTEAFF. The CDR3 coding sequence is TGCGCCAGCAGTCCAGAGGGGTGGAACACTGAAGCTTTCTTT.

This clone appeared once. The chain joins TRBV2 to TRBJ2-7; 12 positions match TRBD2. V lost 9 bases, J lost 5 bases, and 5 bases stayed unmatched. The V gene's germline CDR1 is SNHLY and CDR2 FYNNEI. This CDR3 comprises 13 residues. DNA of the CDR3: TGTGCCAGTAGACTAGCGGGAGAGAACGAGCAGTACTTC. Translation: CASRLAGENEQYF.

In DNA form, the CDR3 reads TGCGCCAGCAGCTCGAGGGAGTTTAGGAATTCACCCCTCCACTTT. This encodes CASSSREFRNSPLHF. This chain joins TRBV5-1 and TRBJ1-6; D call uncertain. This CDR3 region has 15 residues. The germline gives CDR1 SGHRS, CDR2 YFSETQ. The V gene lost 3 bases and the J gene lost 7 bases, with 14 bases spanning the gap.

This clone was detected once. V usage is TRBV19 and J usage is TRBJ1-3; D unclear. CDR1 LNHDA and CDR2 SQIVND come from the germline V gene (reference sequence). Trimming removed 7 bases from V and 4 bases from J, with 8 bases in between. This CDR3 has 12 residues. CDR3 sequence (DNA): TGTGCCAGTATCTCCTCCGGAAACACCATATATTTT. Translated, it gives CASISSGNTIYF.

This rearrangement joins TRBV6-5 to TRBJ1-1, with D maybe TRBD1 (5 bases). The CDR3 is 14 residues long. Germline CDR1 MNHEY, CDR2 SVGAGI. V was clipped by 6 bases and J by 1 base, with 12 bases between them. The CDR3 nucleotides read TGTGCCAGCAGCAGGGTCTCCACGAACACTGAAGCTTTCTTT. It yields the protein CASSRVSTNTEAFF.

The rearrangement joins TRBV13 to TRBJ2-7; 7 positions match TRBD2. Germline V gene lookup returns CDR1 PRHDT and CDR2 FYEKMQ (reference sequence). The CDR3 length is 16 residues. Unmatched junction bases numbered 13, after V lost 2 bases and J lost 6 bases. The CDR3 is CASSLSAGALHREQYF. Here the CDR3 DNA reads TGTGCCAGCAGCTTATCCGCGGGAGCGCTACATCGCGAGCAGTACTTC.

The chain couples TRBV7-6 to TRBJ2-2; D is ambiguous. Germline CDR1 is SGHVS and CDR2 is FNYEAQ. The CDR3 is made up of 17 amino acids. The V end was cut by 5 bases, the J end by 0 bases, with 16 bases between. The CDR3: CASSPEIGQANTGELFF. CDR3 nucleotide sequence: TGTGCCAGCAGCCCCGAGATCGGGCAGGCGAACACCGGGGAGCTGTTTTTT.

The chain combines TRBV6-5 with TRBJ1-1, with 7 nucleotides matching TRBD1. There are 15 residues in the CDR3. Per the germline V gene, CDR1 is MNHEY and CDR2 is SVGAGI. J gave up 4 bases and V 2 bases, and 7 bases lay outside the gene matches. The CDR3 region is CASSYPGQGGTEAFF. The CDR3 bases are TGTGCCAGCAGTTACCCCGGGCAGGGGGGCACTGAAGCTTTCTTT.

A single count supports this clone. The chain recombines TRBV9 with TRBJ2-1, with 12 nucleotides matching TRBD2. This CDR3 has 16 residues. The junction had 6 bases not matched to a gene; V was cut back by 2 bases and J by 6 bases. Germline V gives CDR1 SGDLS, CDR2 YYNGEE. Here the CDR3 DNA reads TGTGCCAGCAGCGTGACAGTACTAGCGGGAGGCAATGAGCAGTTCTTC. It codes for CASSVTVLAGGNEQFF.

V usage is TRBV5-1 and J usage is TRBJ1-5, with no clear D. This CDR3 is 13 amino acids long. V was trimmed by 3 bases and J by 5 bases, leaving 9 bases between them. Germline lookup yields CDR1 SGHRS and CDR2 YFSETQ. CDR3 protein: CASSSWVDQPQHF. CDR3 nucleotides: TGCGCCAGCAGCTCGTGGGTCGATCAGCCCCAGCATTTT.

The V gene is TRBV19, the J gene TRBJ2-7; D not resolved. Germline V CDR1 and CDR2: LNHDA, SQIVND (reference sequence). V lost 3 bases, J lost 7 bases, and 13 bases lay in between. CDR3 size: 13 residues. In nucleotides, the CDR3 is TGTGCCAGTAGTATGCAGCCGTGGGGAGAGCAGTACGTC. Its protein is CASSMQPWGEQYV.

This clone was recorded a few times. The chain is built from TRBV30 and TRBJ1-2, with D perhaps TRBD1 (6 bases). The germline V gene encodes CDR1 GTSNPN and CDR2 SVGIG (reference sequence). Trimming left V 2 bases short and J 2 bases short, with 6 bases between. The CDR3 length is 12 residues. Here the CDR3 reads CAWSRGNYGYTF. DNA for the CDR3: TGTGCCTGGAGTAGGGGGAACTATGGCTACACCTTC.

V usage is TRBV6-5 and J usage is TRBJ1-4; perhaps TRBD1 as D (6 bases). The CDR3 covers 14 residues. Trimming pared 2 bases from V and 7 bases from J, leaving 11 bases between. Germline V CDR1 and CDR2: MNHEY, SVGAGI. The CDR3 protein is CASSYTGQSEKLFF. The CDR3 DNA reads TGTGCCAGCAGTTACACTGGACAGTCTGAAAAACTGTTTTTT.

The chain links TRBV5-4 to TRBJ1-4, with 8 bases lining up with TRBD1. V lost 4 bases, J lost 12 bases, and 8 bases stayed unmatched. The germline gives CDR1 SGHNT, CDR2 YYREEE (reference sequence). The CDR3 has 13 amino acids. Here the CDR3 reads CASSPTDRGELFF. CDR3 in DNA: TGTGCCAGCAGCCCGACTGACAGGGGAGAACTGTTTTTT.